A single sample is the source of the 3 T cell receptor beta chains below, sequenced in a study of T cell changes during pregnancy in multiple sclerosis. The table came from immunoSEQ multiplex PCR; TCRdb's copy has only in-frame clones and leaves some out. In the table there are around 73,000 clones, 80% to 95% of which are singletons. This specimen was peripheral blood, taken in the third trimester of pregnancy. The receptors stem from a female donor in good health, enrolled as a control in a pregnancy study.

V usage is TRBV27 and J usage is TRBJ1-6; D unclear. The germline CDR1 and CDR2 sequences are MNHEY and SMNVEV (reference sequence). This CDR3 contains 14 residues. Trimming stripped 4 bases from V and 9 bases from J, with 13 bases between. DNA for the CDR3: TGTGCCAGCAGTTACCCCCCCGACATTTCACCCCTCCACTTT. This gives the protein CASSYPPDISPLHF.

The rearrangement joins TRBV5-1 to TRBJ1-2, with TRBD1 matching 8 bases. This CDR3 has 13 amino acids. With V trimmed by 3 bases and J by 4 bases, 2 bases remained unmatched. Germline CDR1 reads SGHRS; CDR2 reads YFSETQ. This CDR3 reads CASSSGGVYGYTF. The CDR3, as DNA: TGCGCCAGCAGCTCAGGGGGCGTCTATGGCTACACCTTC.

This clone has just one count. The chain uses TRBV28 and TRBJ2-2, with 10 positions matching TRBD2. The junction had 5 bases not matched to a gene; V was cut back by 6 bases and J by 1 base. Germline V lookup: CDR1 MDHEN, CDR2 SYDVKM. The CDR3 consists of 16 residues. The CDR3 loop is CASSTWTSGNTGELFF. The CDR3 DNA sequence: TGTGCCAGCAGCACTTGGACTAGCGGGAACACCGGGGAGCTGTTTTTT.